This T cell receptor beta chain was observed in a study of T cell responses to AZD1222 COVID-19 vaccine. Clones were read by immunoSEQ multiplex PCR, and TCRdb kept only the in-frame ones, dropping some. The sample carries more than 120,000 clones, about 92% recorded once. Broader study findings: Repertoire sampling occurred only after the peak T cell response. Donors were mostly white British, more females; clonal diversity possibly underestimated.

Germline V gene data show CDR1 as MNHEY and CDR2 as SVGAGI. CDR3 size: 13 residues. Trimming removed 7 bases from V and 4 bases from J; junction bases left unmatched: 6. About this clone itself: Its target is not known.

The V call is TRBV6-5, the J call TRBJ1-2; 7 nucleotides agree with TRBD1. Sequences were derived from peripheral blood, sampled 28 days after the second AZD1222 dose. The TCR originated in an adult who received the AZD1222 COVID-19 vaccine. CDR3 bases: TGTGCCAGCAACCGAGGGGGCCTCTATGGCTACACCTTC. Translated: CASNRGGLYGYTF.